This TCR beta chain was recovered during a study of blood T cell repertoires in COVID-19. Study background: Spain, Italy and the United States supplied samples that represented acute and convalescent COVID-19. T cells, B-cell-depleted T cells, or PBMCs supplied cDNA or gDNA.

The length of the CDR3 is 14 residues. Germline assignment: CDR1 MNHEY and CDR2 SVGAGI. V lost 4 bases, J lost 0 bases, and 9 bases lay in between. Clones were sequenced by immunoSEQ multiplex PCR, and TCRdb holds only the in-frame ones, with some missing. The sample carries 150,000 to 180,000 clones, approximately 80% recorded once. In Seattle, patients joined the study during active infection and were tracked longitudinally. This sequence was found in a woman aged 55-69 years with COVID-19, enrolled during active disease. The sequencing sample was made of peripheral blood. The chain combines TRBV6-5 with TRBJ1-1; D unclear. In DNA form, the CDR3 reads TGTGCCAGCAGTTTAAGTCACATGAACACTGAAGCTTTCTTT. It yields the protein CASSLSHMNTEAFF.